The clone carrying this T cell receptor (beta chain) has only one observation. The CDR3 has 15 amino acids. V was cut by 3 bases and J by 2 bases, with 11 bases left in between. Germline V gene data show CDR1 as KGHSH and CDR2 as LQKENI. Sequencing was performed with immunoSEQ multiplex PCR; in TCRdb, only in-frame clones are kept and a portion is missing. The sample consists of some 100,000 clones, about 90% of them appearing once. The data are from a study of PD-L1 blockade in urothelial cancer. The chain employs TRBV18 and TRBJ2-1; a weak D match, TRBD1 (6 bases). This receptor was identified in an elderly woman with urothelial cancer. Sequencing was performed on PBMCs, taken around atezolizumab (anti-PD-L1) treatment. The CDR3 loop is CASSPRQATYNEQFF. Here the CDR3 DNA reads TGTGCCAGCTCACCCAGACAGGCCACCTACAATGAGCAGTTCTTC.